The 13 T cell receptor beta chains below were found in one sample sequenced in a study of chemoradiotherapy in HPV16-positive cancers (dated by TCRdb to between 2021 and 2023). The library relied on the immunoSEQ multiplex PCR assay. Sourced from immuneACCESS, this table was stored by TCRdb with only in-frame sequences that have V and J called. A share of the clones is absent; for the studies checked, an unresolved V gene accounts for under half, and the remainder has no known explanation. This sample is represented by about 3,000 clones; approximately 80% of them were singletons. 3% to 4% of the sample is taken by the ten largest. Sequencing used tumor tissue, obtained from a patient who underwent chemoradiotherapy. These TCRs come from a human donor with HPV-associated anogenital cancer.

This chain joins TRBV11-2 and TRBJ2-5, with D uncertain. The V end was cut by 5 bases, the J end by 7 bases, with 11 bases between. CDR3 length: 12 residues. Germline V gene sequence: CDR1 SGHAT, CDR2 FQNNGV. The CDR3, as DNA: TGTGCCAGCAGCCCCCCAGATGGGACCCAGTACTTC. As protein: CASSPPDGTQYF. Combining the CDR3 with reference TRBV11-2 and TRBJ2-5 gives the whole variable domain EAGVAQSPRYKIIEKRQSVAFWCNPISGHATLYWYQQILGQGPKLLIQFQNNGVVDDSQLPKDRFSAERLKGVDSTLKIQPAKLEDSAVYLCASSPPDGTQYFGPGTRLLVL.

CDR3 sequence (DNA): TGTGCCAGCAGCTTAATGGGTTCAGGGCAGTTCAATCAGCCCCAGCATTTT. It specifies CASSLMGSGQFNQPQHF. The chain combines TRBV7-8 with TRBJ1-5; a possible D gene is TRBD1 (5 bases). Germline V gene lookup returns CDR1 SGHVS and CDR2 FQNEAQ. The CDR3 sequence is 17 residues long. V was pared by 2 bases and J by 3 bases, with 17 bases between.

The chain combines TRBV6-5 with TRBJ1-4, with 7 bases that match TRBD1. V was clipped by 6 bases and J by 4 bases; unmatched bases: 5. The CDR3 contains 14 residues. Germline V CDR1 and CDR2: MNHEY, SVGAGI. The DNA for the CDR3 is TGTGCCAGCAGCCCCCGGGACAGTAATGAAAAACTGTTTTTT. The encoded protein is CASSPRDSNEKLFF.

The chain links TRBV9 to TRBJ1-2; D is unclear. V was cut by 3 bases and J by 4 bases, with 10 bases left in between. Germline loops: CDR1 SGDLS, CDR2 YYNGEE. This CDR3 comprises 13 residues. Here the CDR3 DNA reads TGTGCCAGCAGCGCGGACGGTGGCTATGGCTACACCTTC. Amino acids: CASSADGGYGYTF. The whole variable domain, remainder taken from reference TRBV9 and TRBJ1-2, is DSGVTQTPKHLITATGQRVTLRCSPRSGDLSVYWYQQSLDQGLQFLIQYYNGEERAKGNILERFSAQQFPDLHSELNLSSLELGDSALYFCASSADGGYGYTFGSGTRLTVV.

CDR3 sequence reads: CATLDRGNYGYTF. The DNA of the CDR3 is TGTGCCACCCTCGACAGGGGCAACTATGGCTACACCTTC. This chain connects TRBV19 to TRBJ1-2; TRBD1 agrees at 8 bases. CDR1 is LNHDA and CDR2 is SQIVND in the germline V gene (reference sequence). The junction had 6 bases not matched to a gene; V was cut back by 10 bases and J by 2 bases. The CDR3 has 13 amino acids.

Only one count was recorded for this clone. This chain joins TRBV10-1 and TRBJ2-7; maybe TRBD1 (6 bases). Trimming took off 10 bases at V and 3 bases at J, with 13 bases between the two ends. Germline V gene sequence: CDR1 WNHNN, CDR2 SYGVQD (reference sequence). The CDR3 runs to 12 residues. The CDR3 is CATADRFYEQYF. The CDR3 nucleotides are TGCGCCACCGCGGACAGATTCTACGAGCAGTACTTC.

The table lists this clone with a few counts. This chain uses TRBV29-1 with TRBJ1-2; D is perhaps TRBD1 (6 bases). V lost 8 bases and J 3 bases, leaving 16 bases between the germline ends. There are 13 residues in the CDR3. Germline CDR1 is SQVTM and CDR2 is ANQGSEA. CDR3 coding DNA: TGCAGCTGTTCGGGGGCTTCCGACTATGGCTACACCTTC. This sequence encodes CSCSGASDYGYTF.

The gene calls are TRBV2 and TRBJ2-3; D possibly corresponds to TRBD1 (6 bases). The CDR3 sequence is 12 residues long. V lost 4 bases, J lost 8 bases, and 10 bases lay in between. The germline V gene has CDR1 SNHLY and CDR2 FYNNEI. The CDR3: CASSGEGGTQYF. CDR3 DNA sequence: TGTGCCAGCAGTGGAGAAGGGGGTACGCAGTATTTT.

This clone has a single count. The chain combines TRBV9 with TRBJ2-2; 7 bases are a match to TRBD1. The CDR3 length is 16 residues. Germline V gives CDR1 SGDLS, CDR2 YYNGEE. The V segment lost 4 bases and the J segment 2 bases; nucleotides outside the gene matches: 8. The DNA for the CDR3 is TGTGCCAGCAGCACCCGAGAAGGGGGCAACACCGGGGAGCTGTTTTTT. Amino acids: CASSTREGGNTGELFF.

This chain joins TRBV5-1 and TRBJ2-2; D remains unclear. Germline CDR1 SGHRS, CDR2 YFSETQ. V lost 1 base to trimming and J lost 6 bases, with 7 bases between them. The CDR3 extends over 13 amino acids. CDR3 sequence: CASSLRVAGELFF. DNA of the CDR3: TGCGCCAGCAGCTTGCGAGTGGCCGGGGAGCTGTTTTTT. Filled out from reference TRBV5-1 and TRBJ2-2, the complete variable domain reads KAGVTQTPRYLIKTRGQQVTLSCSPISGHRSVSWYQQTPGQGLQFLFEYFSETQRNKGNFPGRFSGRQFSNSRSEMNVSTLELGDSALYLCASSLRVAGELFFGEGSRLTVL.

V and J are TRBV9 and TRBJ2-5, with D tentatively TRBD1 or TRBD2 (6 bases each). The CDR3 sequence is 15 residues long. Per the germline V gene, CDR1 is SGDLS and CDR2 is YYNGEE. V was pared by 0 bases and J by 3 bases, with 12 bases between. The CDR3 DNA follows: TGTGCCAGCAGCGTAGAGGGGGGAACCAAAGAGACCCAGTACTTC. This translates into CASSVEGGTKETQYF.

There are a few counts of this clone. V usage is TRBV7-2 and J usage is TRBJ2-1, with no clear D. The CDR3 totals 13 residues. Germline CDR1 reads SGHTA; CDR2 reads FQGNSA. V was pared by 2 bases and J by 9 bases, with 11 bases between. CDR3 in amino acids: CASSLLVWGEQFF. CDR3 DNA sequence: TGTGCCAGCAGCTTATTGGTATGGGGTGAGCAGTTCTTC.

This clone was recorded a few times. The chain combines TRBV19 with TRBJ2-7; D perhaps matches TRBD1 (5 bases). Trimming took 0 bases from V and 1 from J, leaving 10 bases between them. Germline assignment: CDR1 LNHDA and CDR2 SQIVND (reference sequence). The CDR3 sequence is 15 residues long. The CDR3 DNA sequence: TGTGCCAGTAGTATAGACCCGGACACATCCTACGAGCAGTACTTC. It codes for CASSIDPDTSYEQYF.